The clone carrying this T cell receptor beta chain was observed many times. Its antigen remains unidentified. CDR1 is SGHVS and CDR2 is FQNEAQ in the germline V gene. The CDR3 has 17 residues. Trimming removed 5 bases at V and 3 bases at J, with 20 bases between. The data are from a study of CD8 T cells in ankylosing spondylitis. Study-level findings and limits: A TCR beta motif of roughly eight highly homologous variants appeared characteristic of ankylosing spondylitis blood. Disease-linked clones displayed a CD8+ phenotype and appeared relatively rarely in peripheral blood.

Scientists made TCR beta libraries using quantitative 5'-RACE with molecular barcodes. TCRdb ran MiXCR on the 5' RACE reads and lists one entry per CDR3 protein. The data show approximately 500,000 distinct CDR3 sequences, about an eighth seen once. This chain links TRBV7-8 with TRBJ2-1, with D tentatively TRBD1 (8 bases). The clonotype comes from a male donor with ankylosing spondylitis. The sample comprised blood, either unsorted or a sorted T cell fraction (not recorded which). CDR3 bases: TGTGCCAGCAGCCGGGACAGGCCTTGGGGGGGCTACAATGAGCAGTTCTTC. Its protein product is CASSRDRPWGGYNEQFF.